Following are 26 T cell receptor beta chains from one sample sequenced in a study of T cells in Graves' hyperthyroidism and ophthalmopathy (dated by TCRdb to between 2018 and 2021). The library was prepared using multiplex PCR. Sequencing took place on an Illumina HiSeq 2000. The TCR beta CDR3 regions were amplified from RNA transcripts. For the first round of RT-PCR on the TCR CDR3, the HTBI primer set was used together with the Qiagen OneStep RT-PCR kit. Using fastp trimming at Q25 and MiXCR clonotype assembly, TCRdb reanalyzed the public sequencing data and kept in-frame beta chains. Every distinct CDR3 protein forms one entry, paired with its most common genes and DNA. The sample table lists about 640,000 distinct CDR3 sequences, less than 25% of them with a count of one. Of the sample, over 30% is held by the ten largest clones. The sample comprised blood. Every receptor here comes from a young man with Graves' ophthalmopathy.

This chain uses TRBV6-2 or TRBV6-3 with TRBJ2-5; D not resolved. Germline CDR1 and CDR2: MNHEY and SVGEGT. The germline V and J ends were trimmed by 0 bases and 13 bases, with 15 bases remaining between them. The CDR3 covers 13 residues. This chain's CDR3 is CASSYSIAALLYF. As DNA, the CDR3 is TGTGCCAGCAGTTACTCGATAGCAGCCCTATTGTACTTC.

Many counts were recorded for this clonotype. The CDR3 reads CASSAGPSNTEAFF. For the CDR3, the DNA is TGCGCCAGCAGCGCGGGACCGAGTAACACTGAAGCTTTCTTT. The rearrangement uses TRBV5-1 and TRBJ1-1; D is possibly TRBD1 (5 bases). The CDR3 extends over 14 amino acids. V gave up 4 bases and J gave up 2 bases, with 12 bases separating them. CDR1 is SGHRS, CDR2 YFSETQ, per germline.

This clonotype was counted many times. This sequence joins TRBV6-1 and TRBJ1-1; D unresolved. The CDR3 contains 14 residues. Germline V gene lookup returns CDR1 MNHNS and CDR2 SASEGT. Trimming shortened V by 4 bases and J by 1 base, and 10 bases separated the two germline ends. CDR3 loop: CASSVGIRNTEAFF. The CDR3 DNA reads TGTGCCAGCAGTGTGGGTATACGGAACACTGAAGCTTTCTTT.

This clonotype has a handful of counts. V is TRBV9 and J is TRBJ2-1, with TRBD2 identical over 8 bases. V lost 3 bases, J lost 2 bases, and 4 bases stayed unmatched. Germline values: CDR1 SGDLS, CDR2 YYNGEE. The CDR3 extends over 15 amino acids. This CDR3 is CASSASGSPYNEQFF. For the CDR3, the DNA is TGTGCCAGCAGCGCGAGCGGGAGTCCCTACAATGAGCAGTTCTTC.

The chain's CDR3 is CASSIIGLPQDNEQFF. CDR3 DNA sequence: TGTGCCAGCAGTATTATCGGACTGCCCCAGGACAATGAGCAGTTCTTC. The chain combines TRBV27 with TRBJ2-1, with D perhaps matching TRBD2 (5 bases). Per the germline V gene, CDR1 is MNHEY and CDR2 is SMNVEV (reference sequence). V dropped 5 bases and J dropped 5 bases, with 19 bases sitting between them. CDR3 size: 16 residues.

This clonotype was seen more than once but under ten times. The rearrangement joins TRBV20-1 to TRBJ2-1; TRBD2 agrees at 8 bases. This CDR3 region has 14 residues. Trimming cost V 6 bases and J 7 bases; bases outside gene matches: 11. Looked up from germline, CDR1 is DFQATT and CDR2 is SNEGSKA (reference sequence). CDR3 nucleotides: TGCAGTGCCCCCGTTAGCGGGACTAGTAATGAGCAGTTCTTC. Translated: CSAPVSGTSNEQFF.

This clonotype was detected ten times or more. The chain links TRBV3-1 to TRBJ1-1, with a weak D call TRBD1 (5 bases). V was trimmed by 1 base and J by 1 base, leaving 19 bases between them. Germline V gene lookup returns CDR1 LGHDT and CDR2 YNNKEL (reference sequence). The CDR3 loop spans 18 amino acids. CDR3 DNA: TGTGCCAGCAGCCAAGGGACGGTACCCCCCAGGGAGAACACTGAAGCTTTCTTT. This encodes CASSQGTVPPRENTEAFF.

The genes are TRBV12-3 or TRBV12-4 and TRBJ2-7; 10 bases are shared with TRBD1. The CDR3 length is 13 residues. J gave up 5 bases and V 6 bases, and 4 bases lay outside the gene matches. CDR3 amino acids: CASRPGQGDEQYF. As DNA, the CDR3 is TGTGCCAGCAGACCCGGACAGGGGGACGAGCAGTACTTC.

The table lists this clonotype with many counts. The chain links TRBV30 to TRBJ2-5, with 8 positions matching TRBD2. Germline loops: CDR1 GTSNPN, CDR2 SVGIG (reference sequence). V lost 4 bases to trimming and J lost 2 bases; unmatched junction nucleotides: 6. The CDR3 totals 14 residues. The CDR3 protein is CAWTGLAGQETQYF. CDR3 nucleotide sequence: TGTGCCTGGACAGGACTAGCCGGGCAAGAGACCCAGTACTTC.

This clonotype was recorded many times. The gene calls are TRBV7-8 and TRBJ2-3; 9 nucleotides line up with TRBD2. The CDR3 is 15 residues long. Germline trimming cut 4 bases from V and 4 bases from J; bases unmatched to any gene: 6. Germline loops: CDR1 SGHVS, CDR2 FQNEAQ. This CDR3 is CASSSVAGAADTQYF. CDR3 DNA sequence: TGTGCCAGCAGCTCTGTAGCGGGAGCCGCAGATACGCAGTATTTT.

The sample holds many counts of this clonotype. J is TRBJ2-1 and V is TRBV11-2, with 10 bases matching TRBD2. Germline values: CDR1 SGHAT, CDR2 FQNNGV. V trimming: 5 bases; J trimming: 7 bases; junction bases outside the gene matches: 8. This CDR3 spans 15 amino acids. The CDR3 region has the DNA TGTGCCAGCAGCCGCCTTAGCGGGAGGTCAAATGAGCAGTTCTTC. This sequence encodes CASSRLSGRSNEQFF.

This clonotype has just a few counts. This rearrangement joins TRBV5-8 to TRBJ2-1, with no clear D. The CDR3 runs to 14 residues. Trimming took 4 bases from V and 7 from J, leaving 15 bases between them. Germline CDR1 SGHTS, CDR2 YDEGEE. The CDR3 DNA sequence: TGTGCCAGCAGCCGACCCCCCCAAAGGAATGAGCAGTTCTTC. Protein: CASSRPPQRNEQFF.

The table lists this clonotype with a few counts. The chain couples TRBV4-1 to TRBJ2-7; possibly TRBD2 for D (6 bases). This CDR3 contains 13 residues. The ends were cut back, 4 bases at V and 3 bases at J, with 10 bases in the middle. Germline lookup yields CDR1 MGHRA and CDR2 YSYEKL. In DNA, the CDR3 is TGCGCCAGCAGCCGCGGGACTGTCTACGAGCAGTACTTC. Translation: CASSRGTVYEQYF.

This clonotype was seen more than once but under ten times. The CDR3 DNA is TGTGCCAGCAGCTTAGGCCTAGCGCATGAGCAGTTCTTC. It codes for CASSLGLAHEQFF. The rearrangement joins TRBV13 to TRBJ2-1; D may be TRBD2 (6 bases). This CDR3 region has 13 residues. Per germline, CDR1 PRHDT and CDR2 FYEKMQ (reference sequence). Trimming pared 0 bases from V and 8 bases from J, leaving 8 bases between. Combining the CDR3 with reference TRBV13 and TRBJ2-1 gives the whole variable domain AAGVIQSPRHLIKEKRETATLKCYPIPRHDTVYWYQQGPGQDPQFLISFYEKMQSDKGSIPDRFSAQQFSDYHSELNMSSLELGDSALYFCASSLGLAHEQFFGPGTRLTVL.

The CDR3 loop reads CSATVYNEQFF. The CDR3 DNA sequence: TGCAGCGCGACAGTATACAATGAGCAGTTCTTC. The chain uses TRBV29-1 and TRBJ2-1; TRBD1 might be the D (5 bases). Germline loops: CDR1 SQVTM, CDR2 ANQGSEA. The length of the CDR3 is 11 residues. V lost 7 bases and J lost 4, with 8 bases in between.

Ten or more counts support this clonotype. The rearrangement uses TRBV5-1 and TRBJ1-2, with 8 bases lining up with TRBD1. V lost 0 bases to trimming and J lost 3 bases; unmatched junction nucleotides: 1. This CDR3 is 14 amino acids long. Germline CDR1 SGHRS, CDR2 YFSETQ. The CDR3 bases are TGCGCCAGCAGCTTGGCAGGGGGCGACTATGGCTACACCTTC. It codes for CASSLAGGDYGYTF.

This clonotype has ten or more counts. The chain is built from TRBV20-1 and TRBJ1-1; 7 bases are shared with TRBD1. This CDR3 is built from 13 residues. CDR1 is DFQATT and CDR2 is SNEGSKA in the germline V gene (reference sequence). Losses at the gene ends were 6 bases for V and 4 bases for J; bases not matched to a gene: 8. In DNA form, the CDR3 reads TGCAGTGCCTCGGACAGGTGGAGCACTGAAGCTTTCTTT. Protein product: CSASDRWSTEAFF.

This clonotype has ten or more counts. The chain recombines TRBV12-3 or TRBV12-4 with TRBJ1-5; D is unclear. Trimming took off 3 bases at V and 0 bases at J, with 3 bases between the two ends. This CDR3 contains 13 residues. The CDR3 nucleotides are TGTGCCAGCAGTTTCAATAGCAATCAGCCCCAGCATTTT. This sequence encodes CASSFNSNQPQHF.

The chain uses TRBV3-2 and TRBJ1-5. TRBV3-2 is classified as a pseudogene. This CDR3 spans 16 amino acids. CDR3 residues: CASSHAAGTANQPQHF. The CDR3 coding sequence is TGTGCCAGCAGCCATGCTGCTGGGACGGCAAATCAGCCCCAGCATTTT.

The V gene is TRBV4-3, the J gene TRBJ2-1; 8 nucleotides match TRBD2. V shed 3 bases and J 3 bases; nucleotides not matched to a gene: 13. Germline CDR1 is LGHNA and CDR2 is YSLEER. The CDR3 loop spans 18 amino acids. The CDR3 nucleotides read TGCGCCAGCAGCCAGTATATTGTACGGGAGGGTCGCTACAATGAGCAGTTCTTC. Its translation: CASSQYIVREGRYNEQFF.

This clonotype was seen at least ten times. The chain employs TRBV7-2 and TRBJ2-7; D is possibly TRBD2 (6 bases). Trimming removed 1 base at V and 5 bases at J, with 15 bases between. This CDR3 contains 15 residues. CDR1 and CDR2 (germline): SGHTA, FQGNSA. CDR3 coding DNA: TGTGCCAGCAGCTTAGTCCCGAGGTCGGGGGACGAGCAGTACTTC. This translates into CASSLVPRSGDEQYF.

At least ten counts were recorded for this clonotype. V is TRBV11-3 and J is TRBJ1-1; a possible D gene is TRBD1 (6 bases). V was trimmed by 8 bases and J by 10 bases, leaving 20 bases between them. Germline CDR1 reads SGHNT; CDR2 reads YENEEA. The CDR3 runs 13 residues. The CDR3 DNA reads as TGTGCCAGCGGACCGGGAAAACAGGGACCAGCTTTCTTT. This codes for CASGPGKQGPAFF.

A remark on this clonotype: An end of the junction does not agree with germline; a read error may underlie this. The chain carries TRBV20-1 and TRBJ2-7; 13 bases align to TRBD2. This CDR3 is built from 16 residues. Germline V lookup: CDR1 DFQATT, CDR2 SNEGSKA (reference sequence). CDR3 DNA: TGCAGTGCTAGAACTAGCGGGAGGGCCGAGTCCTACGAGCAGTGCTTC. As protein: CSARTSGRAESYEQCF.

Points on this clonotype: This may be a read error, as it is one base from a much larger clone. V and J are TRBV30 and TRBJ1-1; TRBD1 is a possible D gene (6 bases). In germline, CDR1 is GTSNPN, CDR2 SVGIG (reference sequence). The CDR3 loop spans 13 amino acids. DNA for the CDR3: TGTGCCTGGAGTATAGGACAGAACACTGAAGCTCTCTTT. Protein product: CAWSIGQNTEALF.

Of note for this clonotype: This clone may be a read error of a much larger clone one base away. This chain joins TRBV11-2 and TRBJ2-3; tentatively, D is TRBD1 (6 bases). The CDR3 sequence is 17 residues long. V was pared by 1 base and J by 0 bases, with 14 bases between. Germline V gene lookup returns CDR1 SGHAT and CDR2 FQNNGV. This CDR3 is CASSLAGWGPSTDTQYF. CDR3 coding DNA: TGTGCCAGCAGCTTAGCCGGATGGGGGCCCAGCACAGATACGCAGTATTTT.

This clonotype was recorded at least ten times. The rearrangement uses TRBV7-2 and TRBJ2-5; the match to TRBD2 covers 11 bases. Germline-derived CDR1 and CDR2 are SGHTA and FQGNSA. J lost 6 bases, V lost 5 bases, and 5 bases had no gene match. The CDR3 contains 14 residues. CDR3 nucleotide sequence: TGTGCCAGCAGCGCACTAGCGGGAGCGAAGACCCAGTACTTC. Translation: CASSALAGAKTQYF.